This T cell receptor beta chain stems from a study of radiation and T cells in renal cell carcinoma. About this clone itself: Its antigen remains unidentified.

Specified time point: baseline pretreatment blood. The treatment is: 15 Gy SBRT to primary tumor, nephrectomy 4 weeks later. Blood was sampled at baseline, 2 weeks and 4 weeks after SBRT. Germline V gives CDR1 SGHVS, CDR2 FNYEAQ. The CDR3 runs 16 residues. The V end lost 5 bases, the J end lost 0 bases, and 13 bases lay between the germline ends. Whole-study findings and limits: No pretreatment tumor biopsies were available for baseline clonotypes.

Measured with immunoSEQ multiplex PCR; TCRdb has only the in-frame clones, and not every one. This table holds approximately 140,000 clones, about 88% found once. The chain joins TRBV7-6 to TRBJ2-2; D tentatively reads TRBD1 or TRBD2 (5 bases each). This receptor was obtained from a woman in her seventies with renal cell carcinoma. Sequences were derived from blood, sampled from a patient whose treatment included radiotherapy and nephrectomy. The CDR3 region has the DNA TGTGCCAGCAGCCCCCCCGGGACGACGAACACCGGGGAGCTGTTTTTT. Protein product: CASSPPGTTNTGELFF.